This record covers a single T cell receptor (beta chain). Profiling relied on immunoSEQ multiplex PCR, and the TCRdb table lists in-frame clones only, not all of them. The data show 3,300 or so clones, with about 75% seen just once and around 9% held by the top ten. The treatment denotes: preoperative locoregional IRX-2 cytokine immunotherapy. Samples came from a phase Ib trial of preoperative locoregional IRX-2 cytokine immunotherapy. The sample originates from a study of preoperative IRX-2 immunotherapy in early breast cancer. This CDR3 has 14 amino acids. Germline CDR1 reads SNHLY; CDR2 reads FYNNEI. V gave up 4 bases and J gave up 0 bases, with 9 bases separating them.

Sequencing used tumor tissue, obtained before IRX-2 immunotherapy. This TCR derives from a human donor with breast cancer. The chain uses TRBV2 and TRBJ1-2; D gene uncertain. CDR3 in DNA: TGTGCCAGCAGTGTAGTCCAATCTAACTATGGCTACACCTTC. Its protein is CASSVVQSNYGYTF.